This record looks at one TCR beta chain sequence and its context. Measured with immunoSEQ multiplex PCR; TCRdb has only the in-frame clones, and not every one. The sample consists of about 190,000 clones, roughly 80% of them appearing once. The CDR3 extends over 14 amino acids. V was clipped by 3 bases and J by 3 bases; unmatched bases: 3. This entry comes from a study of blood T cell repertoires in COVID-19. The chain is built from TRBV5-3 and TRBJ1-5; 7 bases are a match to TRBD1. TRBV5-3 is an ORF, with its function uncertain. The sample consisted of peripheral blood. The receptor was derived from a woman aged 45-65 years with acute or convalescent COVID-19. CDR3 in amino acids: CARSYTGDNQPQHF. The CDR3 DNA reads as TGTGCCAGAAGCTATACAGGGGACAATCAGCCCCAGCATTTT.